This TCR beta chain was retrieved from a study of cytomegalovirus exposure and HLA in healthy donors. Looked up from germline, CDR1 is MDHEN and CDR2 is SYDVKM. This CDR3 spans 14 amino acids. Deletions cut 3 bases from V and 0 bases from J, with 9 bases between. Primers included in the PCR were 60 Vbeta and 13 Jbeta primers. Produced via immunoSEQ multiplex PCR; TCRdb's table is partial and in-frame only. The table includes 130,000 to 150,000 clones, 70% to 75% detected once. As for this clone: What it recognizes is unknown.

General study results and limits: Among TCR sequences, most were rare, though some public TCRs appeared in many donors. A later analysis found TCR association rates differed by HLA locus, highest for DRB1 and lowest for HLA-C.

Sequencing was carried out using PBMCs. The chain is built from TRBV28 and TRBJ2-7; D may be TRBD1 (5 bases). This clonotype was obtained from a human donor in good health. In DNA form, the CDR3 reads TGTGCCAGCAGTTTGCCAGGGTTCTCCTACGAGCAGTACTTC. It specifies CASSLPGFSYEQYF.